This T cell receptor (beta chain) derives from a study of cytomegalovirus exposure and HLA in healthy donors. Study-level points and caveats: Because they were indistinguishable, some V segments, including TRBV6-2 and TRBV6-3, were excluded.

This CDR3 has 14 residues. Per the germline V gene, CDR1 is SNHLY and CDR2 is FYNNEI. With V trimmed by 6 bases and J by 5 bases, 10 bases remained unmatched. 13 Jbeta primers and 60 Vbeta primers were used for the PCR. The table came from immunoSEQ multiplex PCR; TCRdb's copy has only in-frame clones and leaves some out. The table has fewer than 180,000 clones, roughly 80% seen once; the top ten hold approximately 3.7%. Comments on this clone: No antigen is known for it.

Unrecorded immune exposure was likely among donors, who were nominally healthy when sampled. Sequencing was done on a sample of PBMCs. V gene TRBV2 combines with J gene TRBJ2-7, with 7 nucleotides matching TRBD1. This receptor was identified in a human donor in good health. As DNA, the CDR3 is TGTGCCAGCAGGCCGGGACAGTACCTCGACGAGCAGTACTTC. Its protein is CASRPGQYLDEQYF.